These T cell receptor beta chains were read from a single sample in a study of blood T cells in healthy people across ages. From the 5' RACE reads, TCRdb called clonotypes with MiXCR, one entry per CDR3 protein. The profile covers around 990,000 distinct CDR3 sequences, with about two fifths appearing a single time and around 13% taken by the ten largest. Sequenced material: blood. Receptor source: a man aged 18 to 35 in good health. The CDR3 runs from the conserved cysteine through the conserved F or W. D genes are given only for firm matches. Some rows mark clone size as missing; the rest say once, few, many or name a class of expanded clone.

j_gene: TRBJ1-5
v_gene: TRBV2
d_gene: .
abundance: few
CDR3nt: TGTGCCAGCAGCAAGGAGATCAGGAGCAATCAGCCCCAGCATTTT
CDR3aa: CASSKEIRSNQPQHF

j_gene: TRBJ2-1
v_gene: TRBV5-1
d_gene: .
abundance: once
CDR3nt: TGCGCCAGCAGTCACAAGGGACACTCCCTCGAGGGTGAGCAGTTCTTC
CDR3aa: CASSHKGHSLEGEQFF

j_gene: TRBJ2-1
v_gene: TRBV27
d_gene: .
abundance: many
CDR3nt: TGTGCCAGCAGTTTGGGAGGAATTGAGCAGTTCTTC
CDR3aa: CASSLGGIEQFF

j_gene: TRBJ2-7
v_gene: TRBV12-3/TRBV12-4
d_gene: .
abundance: many
CDR3nt: TGTGCCAGCAGTCCCGGGTTTTCCTACGAGCAGTACTTC
CDR3aa: CASSPGFSYEQYF

j_gene: TRBJ2-3
v_gene: TRBV20-1
d_gene: TRBD1
abundance: few
CDR3nt: TGCAGTGCCCCACGTGGGGACAGGGGAACAGATACGCAGTATTTT
CDR3aa: CSAPRGDRGTDTQYF

j_gene: TRBJ1-5
v_gene: TRBV10-3
d_gene: .
abundance: few
CDR3nt: TGTGCCATCAGTGAGGGGGGTTTGAGGGGCAATCAGCCCCAGCATTTT
CDR3aa: CAISEGGLRGNQPQHF

j_gene: TRBJ2-1
v_gene: TRBV29-1
d_gene: .
abundance: many
CDR3nt: TGCAGCGCCCTGACTGCGCCCCGGGCCAATGAGCAGTTCTTC
CDR3aa: CSALTAPRANEQFF

j_gene: TRBJ2-3
v_gene: TRBV20-1
d_gene: .
abundance: .
CDR3nt: TGCAGTGCGCCTTGGACAGCATACTCAGATACGCAGTATTTT
CDR3aa: CSAPWTAYSDTQYF

j_gene: TRBJ2-1
v_gene: TRBV20-1
d_gene: .
abundance: .
CDR3nt: TGCAGTGCTGTGGGATACAATGAGCAGTTCTTC
CDR3aa: CSAVGYNEQFF

j_gene: TRBJ2-1
v_gene: TRBV10-2
d_gene: .
abundance: .
CDR3nt: TGCGCCAGCAGTGAGTCTGGGGGGGCAGTAAACAATGAGCAGTTCTTC
CDR3aa: CASSESGGAVNNEQFF

j_gene: TRBJ1-2
v_gene: TRBV29-1
d_gene: .
abundance: few
CDR3nt: TGCAGCGCACCAGCGGTTGCAGGCGTTGGGGTGAACTATGGCTACACCTTC
CDR3aa: CSAPAVAGVGVNYGYTF

j_gene: TRBJ2-1
v_gene: TRBV25-1
d_gene: TRBD2
abundance: .
CDR3nt: TGTGCCAGCAGTGAATTGCGAGCGGGGGGGCTTTACAATGAGCAGTTCTTC
CDR3aa: CASSELRAGGLYNEQFF

j_gene: TRBJ2-1
v_gene: TRBV7-8
d_gene: .
abundance: .
CDR3nt: TGTGCCAGCAGCCCCCCCGGGACCTTATACAATGAGCAGTTCTTC
CDR3aa: CASSPPGTLYNEQFF

j_gene: TRBJ1-4
v_gene: TRBV12-3/TRBV12-4
d_gene: .
abundance: few
CDR3nt: TGTGCCAGCAGTTTTAGGGTGCTCTCAGCTAATGAAAAACTGTTTTTT
CDR3aa: CASSFRVLSANEKLFF

j_gene: TRBJ2-7
v_gene: TRBV12-3/TRBV12-4
d_gene: .
abundance: .
CDR3nt: TGTGCCAGCAGGGACAGCCAATATTCGTACTTC
CDR3aa: CASRDSQYSYF

j_gene: TRBJ1-1
v_gene: TRBV7-3
d_gene: .
abundance: .
CDR3nt: TGTGCCAGCAGCTTACTCTTGAACAGGATGAACACTGAAGCTTTCTTT
CDR3aa: CASSLLLNRMNTEAFF

j_gene: TRBJ1-3
v_gene: TRBV6-6
d_gene: .
abundance: .
CDR3nt: TGTGCCAGCAGTTCGCTGCCCGGGGGGGTTGGAAACACCATATATTTT
CDR3aa: CASSSLPGGVGNTIYF

j_gene: TRBJ2-1
v_gene: TRBV20-1
d_gene: TRBD2
abundance: few
CDR3nt: TGCAGTGCACAGAATAGCGGGGGCGGCTTTGGACAGTTCTTC
CDR3aa: CSAQNSGGGFGQFF

j_gene: TRBJ1-5
v_gene: TRBV20-1
d_gene: .
abundance: .
CDR3nt: TGCAGTGCTAGCCCAGAGCAAGGCTGGGAAAATCAGCCCCAGCATTTT
CDR3aa: CSASPEQGWENQPQHF

j_gene: TRBJ1-5
v_gene: TRBV20-1
d_gene: .
abundance: few
CDR3nt: TGCAGTGCTAGTCAAAGCGGCAGGGGCAATCAGCCCCAGCATTTT
CDR3aa: CSASQSGRGNQPQHF

j_gene: TRBJ2-1
v_gene: TRBV6-5
d_gene: .
abundance: few
CDR3nt: TGTGCCAGCAGTTACTCGTTGGGATCGAAGCTGGACATGAATGAGCAGTTCTTC
CDR3aa: CASSYSLGSKLDMNEQFF

j_gene: TRBJ2-7
v_gene: TRBV5-1
d_gene: .
abundance: .
CDR3nt: TGCGCCAGGACCGGGACAAAGGGCCACAATGAGCAGTACTTC
CDR3aa: CARTGTKGHNEQYF

j_gene: TRBJ1-1
v_gene: TRBV6-2/TRBV6-3
d_gene: TRBD1
abundance: .
CDR3nt: TGTGCCAGCGGTAGTGGACAGGCGCGGAGGAGAAAAACTGAAGCTTTCTTT
CDR3aa: CASGSGQARRRKTEAFF

j_gene: TRBJ1-5
v_gene: TRBV12-3/TRBV12-4
d_gene: .
abundance: .
CDR3nt: TGTGCCAGCAGTTTTCAGGGTAGGGGGAATCAGCCCCAGCATTTT
CDR3aa: CASSFQGRGNQPQHF

j_gene: TRBJ2-2
v_gene: TRBV28
d_gene: .
abundance: few
CDR3nt: TGTGCCAGTACCGCATTTGAGGGGATCCCCGGGGAGCTGTTTTTT
CDR3aa: CASTAFEGIPGELFF

j_gene: TRBJ2-7
v_gene: TRBV25-1
d_gene: .
abundance: few
CDR3nt: TGTGCCAGCAGTGCCCTAGCCCCACTCTACAATGAGCAGTACTTC
CDR3aa: CASSALAPLYNEQYF

j_gene: TRBJ2-4
v_gene: TRBV9
d_gene: TRBD1
abundance: .
CDR3nt: TGTGCCAGCAGCGTAGGAAGGGGGCCCCTAGACATTCAGTACTTC
CDR3aa: CASSVGRGPLDIQYF

j_gene: TRBJ2-7
v_gene: TRBV15
d_gene: TRBD2
abundance: .
CDR3nt: TGTGCCACCAGCCTCGGGACTAGCGGTTCCAATATAGAGCAGTACTTC
CDR3aa: CATSLGTSGSNIEQYF

j_gene: TRBJ2-2
v_gene: TRBV5-1
d_gene: .
abundance: .
CDR3nt: TGCGCCAGCAACCTGCCAGAACAGGCAACCGGGGAGCTGTTTTTT
CDR3aa: CASNLPEQATGELFF

j_gene: TRBJ2-4
v_gene: TRBV5-6
d_gene: .
abundance: few
CDR3nt: TGTGCCAGCACCCTAAGGGACCCTCTAGCCAAAAACATTCAGTACTTC
CDR3aa: CASTLRDPLAKNIQYF

j_gene: TRBJ1-4
v_gene: TRBV12-5
d_gene: .
abundance: few
CDR3nt: TGTGCTAGTGGTTTGGGTCGGGGGCCTTATAATGAAAAACTGTTTTTT
CDR3aa: CASGLGRGPYNEKLFF

j_gene: TRBJ1-5
v_gene: TRBV6-6
d_gene: .
abundance: many
CDR3nt: TGTGCCAGCAGTTACTCGGGGGGCAGTCAGCCCCAGCATTTT
CDR3aa: CASSYSGGSQPQHF

j_gene: TRBJ1-2
v_gene: TRBV5-1
d_gene: .
abundance: few
CDR3nt: TGCGCCAGCAGCTCCAATTCCGCAGATGGCTACACCTTC
CDR3aa: CASSSNSADGYTF

j_gene: TRBJ2-7
v_gene: TRBV20-1
d_gene: TRBD2
abundance: .
CDR3nt: TGCAGTGCTAAACTAGCGGGAGCCCCCTGGGACTACGAGCAGTACTTC
CDR3aa: CSAKLAGAPWDYEQYF

j_gene: TRBJ2-7
v_gene: TRBV18
d_gene: TRBD2
abundance: .
CDR3nt: TGTGCCAGCTCACCGCGGGGGACCGCCTACGAGCAGTACTTC
CDR3aa: CASSPRGTAYEQYF

j_gene: TRBJ1-4
v_gene: TRBV20-1
d_gene: .
abundance: .
CDR3nt: TGCAGTGCTCCCCAGACTGGCCGGAATGAAAAACTGTTTTTT
CDR3aa: CSAPQTGRNEKLFF

j_gene: TRBJ1-1
v_gene: TRBV6-1
d_gene: TRBD1
abundance: few
CDR3nt: TGTGCCACCAAATTCCGCCGGGACAGGGTTTTCACTGAAGCTTTCTTT
CDR3aa: CATKFRRDRVFTEAFF

j_gene: TRBJ2-1
v_gene: TRBV29-1
d_gene: TRBD2
abundance: many
CDR3nt: TGCAGCGTCGGGGAGCGGGGTCACTCCTACAATGAGCAGTTCTTC
CDR3aa: CSVGERGHSYNEQFF

j_gene: TRBJ2-2
v_gene: TRBV6-6
d_gene: .
abundance: .
CDR3nt: TGTGCCAGCAGTTCCGCCCAGAGGAACACCGGGGAGCTGTTTTTT
CDR3aa: CASSSAQRNTGELFF

j_gene: TRBJ2-1
v_gene: TRBV7-6
d_gene: TRBD2
abundance: .
CDR3nt: TGTGCCAGCAGCTTAGAAGGCGGGGGGACTTATTACAGTGAGCAGTTCTTC
CDR3aa: CASSLEGGGTYYSEQFF

j_gene: TRBJ1-2
v_gene: TRBV7-9
d_gene: .
abundance: .
CDR3nt: TGTGCCAGCAGCGGGGCCCCTGAAGGCGACTCTAACTATGGCTACACCTTC
CDR3aa: CASSGAPEGDSNYGYTF

j_gene: TRBJ2-3
v_gene: TRBV9
d_gene: TRBD1
abundance: .
CDR3nt: TGTGCCAGCAGCGTAGTGGTTCAGGGGGCCTACACAGATACGCAGTATTTT
CDR3aa: CASSVVVQGAYTDTQYF

j_gene: TRBJ1-2
v_gene: TRBV20-1
d_gene: .
abundance: few
CDR3nt: TGCAGTGCTAGAGAGGGAGGGGGGACTTACTATGGCTACACCTTC
CDR3aa: CSAREGGGTYYGYTF

j_gene: TRBJ1-1
v_gene: TRBV18
d_gene: .
abundance: .
CDR3nt: TGTGCCAGCTCACGAGAACAGGGCCACCGCACTGAAGCTTTCTTT
CDR3aa: CASSREQGHRTEAFF

j_gene: TRBJ2-3
v_gene: TRBV12-3/TRBV12-4
d_gene: .
abundance: .
CDR3nt: TGTGCCAGCAATGACGGGGGAACAGATACGCAGTATTTT
CDR3aa: CASNDGGTDTQYF

j_gene: TRBJ1-2
v_gene: TRBV24-1
d_gene: TRBD1
abundance: .
CDR3nt: TGTGCCACCAGTGACCAATTAACCCGGACAGGGGGCTTCTATGGCTACACCTTC
CDR3aa: CATSDQLTRTGGFYGYTF

j_gene: TRBJ2-3
v_gene: TRBV7-8
d_gene: .
abundance: .
CDR3nt: TGTGCCAGCAGCTTCTCCGGATGGGGCTCTAGCACAGATACGCAGTATTTT
CDR3aa: CASSFSGWGSSTDTQYF

j_gene: TRBJ1-5
v_gene: TRBV27
d_gene: TRBD1
abundance: .
CDR3nt: TGTGCCAGCAGTCCGGACAGGGGGTTCCAGCCCCAGCATTTT
CDR3aa: CASSPDRGFQPQHF

j_gene: TRBJ2-1
v_gene: TRBV7-3
d_gene: .
abundance: .
CDR3nt: TGTGCCAGCAGCCCCCGACAGGCCTTGACAAACAATGAGCAGTTCTTC
CDR3aa: CASSPRQALTNNEQFF

j_gene: TRBJ1-5
v_gene: TRBV20-1
d_gene: TRBD1
abundance: .
CDR3nt: TGCAGTGCTACCCAGACAGGGGGCAATCAGCCCCAGCATTTT
CDR3aa: CSATQTGGNQPQHF

j_gene: TRBJ1-2
v_gene: TRBV7-3
d_gene: .
abundance: .
CDR3nt: TGTGCCAGCAGCGTCCGGGACGGCTATGGCTACACCTTC
CDR3aa: CASSVRDGYGYTF